The following is a TCR beta chain sequence with its context. Its cognate antigen is unknown. The data belong to a study of Ad26.COV2.S vaccination and SARS-CoV-2 variants. Whole-study findings and limits: With respect to non-spike TCR breadth, vaccine and placebo recipients were similar.

Profiling relied on immunoSEQ multiplex PCR, and the TCRdb table lists in-frame clones only, not all of them. Of about 350,000 clones in the sample, 92% were seen once. Here the sequenced sample was peripheral blood, taken after recovery from COVID-19. This receptor was taken from a human donor who had recovered from COVID-19.

The CDR3 sequence is CASSQQNSGENEQFF. The CDR3 bases are TGTGCCAGCAGCCAACAGAATAGCGGGGAAAATGAGCAGTTCTTC. This sequence joins TRBV4-2 and TRBJ2-1, with 8 bases that match TRBD2. The CDR3 contains 15 residues. Losses at the gene ends were 2 bases for V and 7 bases for J; bases not matched to a gene: 7. Germline V gives CDR1 LGHNA, CDR2 YNFKEQ.